Presented here are 20 T cell receptor beta chains from one specimen sequenced in a study of blood T cells in healthy people across ages. For the second PCR, which ran for about 7 to 11 cycles, a sample-barcoded 5' primer and a J-beta primer mix were used. TCRdb re-analysed the 5' RACE reads in MiXCR, keeping a single row per CDR3 protein. The sample lists about 1 million distinct CDR3 sequences, around 43% occurring once. The sample taken for sequencing was blood. The receptors shown here come from a woman aged 60-70 years in good health.

This clonotype was seen a few times. This chain uses TRBV10-3 with TRBJ2-3; a weak D match, TRBD2 (5 bases). CDR1 ENHRY and CDR2 SYGVKD come from the germline V gene. The length of the CDR3 is 15 residues. V lost 6 bases to trimming and J lost 2 bases, with 15 bases between them. The CDR3 spells CAISEPLVDTDTQYF. The CDR3 DNA reads TGTGCCATCAGCGAACCACTAGTTGACACAGATACGCAGTATTTT.

The rearrangement joins TRBV20-1 to TRBJ2-6; D not certain. V was clipped by 3 bases and J by 4 bases, with 10 bases between them. Germline V lookup: CDR1 DFQATT, CDR2 SNEGSKA (reference sequence). The CDR3 has 14 residues. CDR3 DNA: TGCAGTGCTAGTTCGGCGGTGGGGGCCAACGTCCTGACTTTC. Translation gives CSASSAVGANVLTF.

This sequence joins TRBV20-1 and TRBJ2-1; TRBD1 matches at 7 bases. The germline V gene has CDR1 DFQATT and CDR2 SNEGSKA (reference sequence). The CDR3 contains 16 residues. The ends lost 0 bases at V and 6 bases at J; junction bases unmatched: 11. This CDR3 is CSARDPSPSGGNEQFF. CDR3 nucleotide sequence: TGCAGTGCTAGAGACCCCTCACCTTCAGGGGGCAATGAGCAGTTCTTC.

J is TRBJ2-1 and V is TRBV12-3 or TRBV12-4; maybe TRBD1 (6 bases). Trimming left V 5 bases short and J 9 bases short, with 26 bases between. The CDR3 runs to 17 residues. Written as DNA, the CDR3 is TGTGCCAGCAGTGACTGGGAAAGAAGGGGGTCGATGGGTGAGCAGTTCTTC. Translated: CASSDWERRGSMGEQFF.

The chain recombines TRBV5-1 with TRBJ2-1, with D perhaps given as TRBD1 or TRBD2 (5 bases each). Germline V gene sequence: CDR1 SGHRS, CDR2 YFSETQ. This CDR3 has 18 residues. Trimming removed 4 bases from V and 8 bases from J, with 28 bases in between. As DNA, the CDR3 is TGCGCCAGCAGCAAGAGGGTGGACCCAGGGACGGGTCAGGATGAGCAGTTCTTC. Translation gives CASSKRVDPGTGQDEQFF.

V and J are TRBV27 and TRBJ1-6, with TRBD1 matching 7 bases. J gave up 9 bases and V 1 base, and 6 bases lay outside the gene matches. This CDR3 is built from 15 residues. CDR1 and CDR2 from the germline V gene are MNHEY and SMNVEV (reference sequence). In DNA, the CDR3 is TGTGCCAGCAGTTTATTGACAGGGAGGCTTTCACCCCTCCACTTT. Its protein product is CASSLLTGRLSPLHF.

V is TRBV5-1 and J is TRBJ2-7, with TRBD1 identical over 8 bases. The germline CDR1 and CDR2 sequences are SGHRS and YFSETQ. The CDR3 loop spans 15 amino acids. V was pared by 0 bases and J by 2 bases, with 4 bases of the junction left unmatched. The CDR3, as DNA: TGCGCCAGCAGCTTGGTAACAGGGGGAGCCTACGAGCAGTACTTC. This encodes CASSLVTGGAYEQYF. The variable domain in full, completed from reference TRBV5-1 and TRBJ2-7, reads KAGVTQTPRYLIKTRGQQVTLSCSPISGHRSVSWYQQTPGQGLQFLFEYFSETQRNKGNFPGRFSGRQFSNSRSEMNVSTLELGDSALYLCASSLVTGGAYEQYFGPGTRLTVT.

The DNA of the CDR3 is TGTGCCAGCAGTTTCGGCAATACGGCTTTCTTT. Protein: CASSFGNTAFF. This chain joins TRBV28 and TRBJ1-1; D gene ambiguous. The CDR3 contains 11 residues. Germline V gives CDR1 MDHEN, CDR2 SYDVKM. Trimming pared 3 bases from V and 11 bases from J, leaving 10 bases between.

This clonotype was seen once. V is TRBV2 and J is TRBJ2-5; possible D gene TRBD1, 7 bases. The better agreement between TRBJ2-7 and the DNA end casts doubt on the J call. Germline-derived CDR1 and CDR2 are SNHLY and FYNNEI. CDR3 size: 14 residues. DNA of the CDR3: TGTGCCAGCAGTATAAACAGGGGAGGATACGAGCAGTACTTC. This gives the protein CASSINRGGYEQYF.

This clonotype has just a few counts. This chain connects TRBV9 to TRBJ2-7; 8 nucleotides line up with TRBD1. V dropped 5 bases and J dropped 5; count of bases not matched to a gene: 6. Germline CDR1 and CDR2: SGDLS and YYNGEE. CDR3 size: 13 residues. This CDR3 reads CASSPPTGDEQYF. The CDR3 region has the DNA TGTGCCAGCAGTCCTCCGACAGGGGACGAGCAGTACTTC.

The chain links TRBV3-1 to TRBJ2-1; TRBD2 agrees at 9 bases. Looked up from germline, CDR1 is LGHDT and CDR2 is YNNKEL (reference sequence). V was clipped by 6 bases and J by 8 bases; unmatched bases: 5. The CDR3 has 13 residues. The CDR3 protein is CASSHLAGDEQFF. CDR3 nucleotides: TGTGCCAGCAGTCACTTAGCGGGAGATGAGCAGTTCTTC.

V usage is TRBV6-4 and J usage is TRBJ1-2, with unresolved D. Germline V gene lookup returns CDR1 MRHNA and CDR2 SNTAGT. The ends were cut back, 4 bases at V and 7 bases at J, with 13 bases in the middle. The CDR3 is 13 residues long. As DNA, the CDR3 is TGTGCCAGCAGTGCCCGAAGGAGAAGTGGCTACACCTTC. This encodes CASSARRRSGYTF.

The sample holds a few counts of this clonotype. J is TRBJ2-5 and V is TRBV7-6; possibly TRBD1 for D (6 bases). Trimming stripped 5 bases from V and 5 bases from J, with 33 bases between. The CDR3 has 20 residues. Germline CDR1 is SGHVS and CDR2 is FNYEAQ. CDR3 nucleotide sequence: TGTGCCAGCAGCCTATATGGTGGGCCGGGACACGCAAAATTCGGGGAGACCCAGTACTTC. Protein product: CASSLYGGPGHAKFGETQYF.

Worth noting for this clonotype: Relative to the germline gene, one junction end is altered; a read error may explain this. The chain employs TRBV6-1 and TRBJ2-7, with 7 bases that match TRBD1. CDR3 size: 12 residues. Per the germline V gene, CDR1 is MNHNS and CDR2 is SASEGT. The DNA of the CDR3 is TGCGGAACAGGGGCCAGCTCCTACGAGCAGTACTTC. Translated, it gives CGTGASSYEQYF.

The chain employs TRBV20-1 and TRBJ2-1; D might be TRBD2 (5 bases). The CDR3 spans 14 residues. Germline values: CDR1 DFQATT, CDR2 SNEGSKA (reference sequence). V lost 2 bases, J lost 2 bases, and 10 bases lay in between. The chain's CDR3 is CSARRVATYNEQFF. CDR3 bases: TGCAGTGCTAGAAGGGTAGCGACCTACAATGAGCAGTTCTTC.

This clonotype was counted a few times. This rearrangement joins TRBV5-1 to TRBJ2-1; 9 positions agree with TRBD2. CDR3 length: 18 residues. Germline trimming cut 1 base from V and 0 bases from J; bases unmatched to any gene: 8. Per germline, CDR1 SGHRS and CDR2 YFSETQ. The CDR3 region has the DNA TGCGCCAGCAGCTTGCGGCCTAGCGGGACCTCCTCCTACAATGAGCAGTTCTTC. The encoded protein is CASSLRPSGTSSYNEQFF.

Judged by abundance, this clonotype is medium-sized. The CDR3 region is CASSSASGHNYGYTF. In DNA form, the CDR3 reads TGTGCCAGCAGCTCCGCATCGGGCCACAACTATGGCTACACCTTC. V is TRBV7-6 and J is TRBJ1-2; no firm D call. This CDR3 is 15 amino acids long. Germline loops: CDR1 SGHVS, CDR2 FNYEAQ. Between the trimmed V and J ends, which lost 4 bases and 2 bases, there was a span of 14 bases.

The V call is TRBV3-1, the J call TRBJ1-5, with a possible D match to TRBD1 (5 bases). This CDR3 is 14 amino acids long. V dropped 3 bases and J dropped 0 bases, with 6 bases sitting between them. The germline V gene has CDR1 LGHDT and CDR2 YNNKEL (reference sequence). CDR3: CASSHGGSNQPQHF. In DNA, the CDR3 is TGTGCCAGCAGCCATGGGGGTAGCAATCAGCCCCAGCATTTT.

The chain links TRBV5-1 to TRBJ2-7; the D gene is possibly TRBD1 (5 bases). This CDR3 is 13 amino acids long. Germline assignment: CDR1 SGHRS and CDR2 YFSETQ. V was trimmed by 7 bases and J by 5 bases, leaving 16 bases between them. This CDR3 reads CASAPGISNEQYF. The CDR3 DNA reads as TGCGCCAGCGCGCCAGGGATTTCCAACGAGCAGTACTTC.

V usage is TRBV7-9 and J usage is TRBJ2-1; TRBD1 matches at 8 bases. Trimming at V came to 2 bases and at J to 8 bases, leaving 2 bases not matched to a gene. CDR1 is SEHNR, CDR2 FQNEAQ, per germline (reference sequence). There are 13 residues in the CDR3. In DNA form, the CDR3 reads TGTGCCAGCAGCTTACCAGGGGGCGATGAGCAGTTCTTC. This sequence encodes CASSLPGGDEQFF.